This T cell receptor (beta chain) is from a study of blood T cell repertoires in COVID-19. At the level of the study: Italy, Spain and the United States were the sources of the convalescent and acute COVID-19 samples.

Study processing details: Researchers report that nucleated cell counts were estimated from reference gene primer amplification. Libraries were prepared by immunoSEQ multiplex PCR; TCRdb keeps only in-frame clonotypes and omits some of them. Clone size and the V and J calls come from that table; the DNA yielded D and trimming. Of about 160,000 clones in the sample, approximately 78% were seen once. CDR1 is SNHLY and CDR2 is FYNNEI in the germline V gene. V lost 8 bases to trimming and J lost 4 bases; unmatched junction nucleotides: 7. The CDR3 is made up of 14 amino acids. The clonotype originates from a human donor in a cohort sampled during active COVID-19. The specimen was peripheral blood. The chain links TRBV2 to TRBJ2-7; 11 bases match TRBD1. CDR3 nucleotides: TGTGCCAGCGGCCGGGACAGGGGGGTTTACGAGCAGTACTTC. Protein sequence: CASGRDRGVYEQYF.